The 12 T cell receptor beta chains listed next were all sequenced from one sample in a study of blood T cell repertoires in COVID-19. Data came from immunoSEQ multiplex PCR; TCRdb stores just in-frame clones and leaves some out. This sample has approximately 450,000 clones, with around nine tenths found just once. Sequenced material: peripheral blood. These receptor sequences come from a woman aged 25 to 39 with acute or convalescent COVID-19.

This sequence joins TRBV9 and TRBJ2-7; 7 positions match TRBD1. This CDR3 is 15 amino acids long. V lost 0 bases, J lost 4 bases, and 7 bases stayed unmatched. Germline V CDR1 and CDR2: SGDLS, YYNGEE. The CDR3 protein is CASSVGGTEVYEQYF. The CDR3 DNA reads TGTGCCAGCAGCGTAGGAGGGACAGAAGTTTACGAGCAGTACTTC.

The chain has TRBV28 and TRBJ1-5; TRBD1 matches 7 bases. V lost 5 bases to trimming and J lost 5 bases; unmatched junction nucleotides: 9. CDR1 MDHEN and CDR2 SYDVKM come from the germline V gene. The CDR3 is made up of 15 amino acids. The CDR3 DNA reads as TGTGCCAGCAGTGGGCAGGGGGGTGGCCATCAGCCCCAGCATTTT. Translation: CASSGQGGGHQPQHF.

This clone was detected a few times. The chain links TRBV2 to TRBJ1-2; D is unclear. V lost 2 bases and J 8 bases, leaving 12 bases between the germline ends. The CDR3 is made up of 13 amino acids. Germline V lookup: CDR1 SNHLY, CDR2 FYNNEI. The CDR3 DNA follows: TGTGCCAGCAGTGAATTCGATCGCCAGGGCTACACCTTC. Protein: CASSEFDRQGYTF. The full variable domain, rest sourced from reference TRBV2 and TRBJ1-2, is EPEVTQTPSHQVTQMGQEVILRCVPISNHLYFYWYRQILGQKVEFLVSFYNNEISEKSEIFDDQFSVERPDGSNFTLKIRSTKLEDSAMYFCASSEFDRQGYTFGSGTRLTVV.

Worth noting for this clone: In the same sample, other DNA sequences code for this CDR3. The chain uses TRBV4-1 and TRBJ1-5; 9 bases align to TRBD1. V trimming: 0 bases; J trimming: 7 bases; junction bases outside the gene matches: 4. This CDR3 has 15 residues. In germline, CDR1 is MGHRA, CDR2 YSYEKL. The CDR3 DNA is TGCGCCAGCAGCCAAGACGGACAGGGGCACCAGCCCCAGCATTTT. It yields the protein CASSQDGQGHQPQHF.

This chain links TRBV4-1 with TRBJ2-1; the match to TRBD1 covers 8 bases. V was pared by 0 bases and J by 8 bases, with 12 bases of the junction left unmatched. Germline V CDR1 and CDR2: MGHRA, YSYEKL. The CDR3 is 17 residues long. The CDR3 region has the DNA TGCGCCAGCAGCCAAGAAACACGAGCAGGGGGCGGCTATGAGCAGTTCTTC. It translates to CASSQETRAGGGYEQFF.

The rearrangement joins TRBV29-1 to TRBJ2-3; unclear D gene. The V end lost 3 bases, the J end lost 2 bases, and 9 bases lay between the germline ends. The CDR3 covers 13 residues. Germline CDR1 and CDR2: SQVTM and ANQGSEA. The CDR3 loop reads CSVDSRFTDTQYF. CDR3 nucleotides: TGCAGCGTTGACAGCAGGTTCACAGATACGCAGTATTTT.

The V call is TRBV27, the J call TRBJ2-3; D possibly corresponds to TRBD1 (6 bases). The CDR3 has 14 residues. V lost 8 bases, J lost 0 bases, and 12 bases lay in between. Germline V gene sequence: CDR1 MNHEY, CDR2 SMNVEV (reference sequence). The CDR3 nucleotides are TGTGCCAGCCAGGGGTGGGGGAGCACAGATACGCAGTATTTT. Protein sequence: CASQGWGSTDTQYF.

The chain couples TRBV14 to TRBJ2-3; TRBD1 matches 11 bases. The V and J ends lost 4 bases and 4 bases, in that order; junction bases with no gene match: 4. Looked up from germline, CDR1 is SGHDN and CDR2 is FVKESK. CDR3 length equals 15 residues. This CDR3 reads CASSPGTGGPDTQYF. CDR3 in DNA: TGTGCCAGCAGCCCCGGGACAGGGGGTCCAGATACGCAGTATTTT.

This clone was detected only a few times. This CDR3 is CASRPIVYTGELFF. Here the CDR3 DNA reads TGTGCCAGCAGACCAATAGTCTACACCGGGGAGCTGTTTTTT. The rearrangement links TRBV7-2 to TRBJ2-2, with D uncertain. CDR1 and CDR2 (germline): SGHTA, FQGNSA. Trimming left V 6 bases short and J 3 bases short, with 11 bases between. The CDR3 sequence is 14 residues long.

The chain uses TRBV4-1 and TRBJ2-3; TRBD2 agrees at 7 bases. Germline CDR1 is MGHRA and CDR2 is YSYEKL. The CDR3 covers 14 residues. Trimming removed 1 base from V and 7 bases from J; junction bases left unmatched: 5. The CDR3 coding sequence is TGCGCCAGCAGCCAAGCCCCGGGGGGTTATACGCAGTATTTT. This encodes CASSQAPGGYTQYF.

This chain uses TRBV5-4 with TRBJ1-1; D call uncertain. Germline assignment: CDR1 SGHNT and CDR2 YYREEE (reference sequence). There are 18 residues in the CDR3. V dropped 1 base and J dropped 0 bases, with 19 bases sitting between them. CDR3 DNA: TGTGCCAGCAGCTTGCTAGGCAAAAACCTGAGATTGAACACTGAAGCTTTCTTT. Translating it yields CASSLLGKNLRLNTEAFF.

V gene TRBV6-5 combines with J gene TRBJ1-5, with 9 bases matching TRBD1. V shed 7 bases, J shed 5 bases, and the junction held 9 bases outside the gene matches. The CDR3 covers 15 residues. Germline V gives CDR1 MNHEY, CDR2 SVGAGI. CDR3 residues: CASNPGQGSDQPQHF. DNA for the CDR3: TGTGCCAGCAACCCAGGACAGGGGTCCGATCAGCCCCAGCATTTT.